The 29 T cell receptor beta chains below were found in one sample sequenced in a study of T cells after yellow fever vaccination. TCRdb re-derived calls from the 5' RACE reads in MiXCR, one entry per CDR3 protein. The table lists 200,000 to 250,000 distinct CDR3 sequences, about 7% of them singletons, with over 0.65% in the top ten. The specimen comprised CD4+ T cells sorted from PBMCs, sampled 15 days after the yellow fever booster vaccination. These receptors originate from a man aged 25 to 40 who received the YFV17D yellow fever vaccine.

The chain employs TRBV20-1 and TRBJ2-1, with 7 bases lining up with TRBD2. Germline V lookup: CDR1 DFQATT, CDR2 SNEGSKA (reference sequence). The length of the CDR3 is 15 residues. The ends lost 3 bases at V and 12 bases at J; junction bases unmatched: 17. Here the CDR3 reads CSASGASGSGSGQFF. As DNA, the CDR3 is TGCAGTGCTAGTGGGGCTAGCGGCAGTGGAAGTGGGCAGTTCTTC.

This clonotype was detected many times. V and J are TRBV6-2 or TRBV6-3 and TRBJ2-3; 8 bases are a match to TRBD2. Germline CDR1 and CDR2: MNHEY and SVGEGT. This CDR3 is 17 amino acids long. The junction had 13 bases not matched to a gene; V was cut back by 4 bases and J by 4 bases. The CDR3 reads CASSSNRGAGAADTQYF. CDR3 in DNA: TGTGCCAGCAGTTCCAACCGGGGAGCGGGAGCTGCAGATACGCAGTATTTT.

This clonotype was detected ten times or more. J is TRBJ2-2 and V is TRBV5-1; 8 nucleotides agree with TRBD1. Germline CDR1 is SGHRS and CDR2 is YFSETQ. V shed 3 bases and J 4 bases; nucleotides not matched to a gene: 5. The CDR3 totals 15 residues. CDR3: CASSWDRLSTGELFF. CDR3 DNA sequence: TGCGCCAGCAGCTGGGACAGGCTCTCCACCGGGGAGCTGTTTTTT. Full variable domain (rest looked up from reference TRBV5-1 and TRBJ2-2): KAGVTQTPRYLIKTRGQQVTLSCSPISGHRSVSWYQQTPGQGLQFLFEYFSETQRNKGNFPGRFSGRQFSNSRSEMNVSTLELGDSALYLCASSWDRLSTGELFFGEGSRLTVL.

This clonotype has ten or more counts. The chain has TRBV10-3 and TRBJ2-1, with 7 bases identical to TRBD2. Germline V lookup: CDR1 ENHRY, CDR2 SYGVKD. The CDR3 consists of 12 residues. The V segment lost 8 bases and the J segment 7 bases; nucleotides outside the gene matches: 5. CDR3 residues: CAIGGGRNEQFF. In nucleotides, the CDR3 is TGTGCCATCGGCGGCGGGAGAAATGAGCAGTTCTTC.

This clonotype was seen repeatedly, ten times or more. The chain recombines TRBV29-1 with TRBJ2-5; 12 bases line up with TRBD2. Germline assignment: CDR1 SQVTM and CDR2 ANQGSEA. With 6 bases clipped from V and 2 bases from J, the junction kept 10 bases outside the gene matches. The CDR3 spans 16 residues. In DNA, the CDR3 is TGCAGCGTCCAACGCGGGACTAGCGGGCGGCAAGAGACCCAGTACTTC. It codes for CSVQRGTSGRQETQYF.

This clonotype turned up a few times. V and J are TRBV7-2 and TRBJ2-1; D not certain. The germline V gene encodes CDR1 SGHTA and CDR2 FQGNSA. With 1 base removed from V and 4 bases from J, the gap between germline ends came to 5 bases. This CDR3 is 13 amino acids long. The CDR3 loop reads CASSLVWYNEQFF. CDR3 DNA sequence: TGTGCCAGCAGCTTAGTTTGGTACAATGAGCAGTTCTTC.

This clonotype was recorded at least ten times. The chain carries TRBV28 and TRBJ2-6, with D perhaps TRBD1 (5 bases). CDR1 is MDHEN, CDR2 SYDVKM, per germline. V dropped 3 bases and J dropped 0 bases, with 9 bases sitting between them. This CDR3 comprises 16 residues. This chain's CDR3 is CASSLTVLSGANVLTF. The CDR3 DNA is TGTGCCAGCAGTTTGACAGTCCTCTCTGGGGCCAACGTCCTGACTTTC.

In its sample, this clonotype was seen a few times. This rearrangement joins TRBV5-1 to TRBJ2-1; the match to TRBD2 covers 11 bases. Trimming cost V 0 bases and J 5 bases; bases outside gene matches: 4. CDR1 and CDR2 (germline): SGHRS, YFSETQ. This CDR3 contains 16 residues. The DNA for the CDR3 is TGCGCCAGCAGCTTGGCCGGGACTAGCGGTGACAATGAGCAGTTCTTC. Translation: CASSLAGTSGDNEQFF.

Turning to this clonotype: Just one base apart from a much larger clone, this may be a read error. This sequence joins TRBV12-3 or TRBV12-4 and TRBJ2-7; TRBD1 agrees at 8 bases. The length of the CDR3 is 14 residues. CDR3 region: CASSWTGRSYEHYF. The CDR3 coding sequence is TGTGCCAGCAGTTGGACAGGGAGAAGCTACGAGCATTACTTC.

The CDR3 bases are TGTGCCAGCAGCCAAGCTCAGCGAGTCACAGATACGCAGTATTTT. Protein product: CASSQAQRVTDTQYF. This chain connects TRBV4-2 to TRBJ2-3; no definite D call. Trimming stripped 1 base from V and 2 bases from J, with 10 bases between. Germline V gives CDR1 LGHNA, CDR2 YNFKEQ. CDR3 length equals 15 residues.

This clonotype was seen repeatedly, ten times or more. The V gene is TRBV29-1, the J gene TRBJ2-6; possible D gene TRBD1, 6 bases. CDR1 and CDR2 from the germline V gene are SQVTM and ANQGSEA. Trimming pared 6 bases from V and 4 bases from J, leaving 16 bases between. There are 15 residues in the CDR3. DNA for the CDR3: TGCAGCGTCGGAAAGACTGGACAGGGGGCCAACGTCCTGACTTTC. It is translated as CSVGKTGQGANVLTF. The full variable domain, completed using reference TRBV29-1 and TRBJ2-6, is SAVISQKPSRDICQRGTSLTIQCQVDSQVTMMFWYRQQPGQSLTLIATANQGSEATYESGFVIDKFPISRPNLTFSTLTVSNMSPEDSSIYLCSVGKTGQGANVLTFGAGSRLTVL.

This clonotype was recorded at least ten times. The rearrangement uses TRBV7-2 and TRBJ1-4; 10 bases are a match to TRBD1. The germline gives CDR1 SGHTA, CDR2 FQGNSA. V gave up 4 bases and J gave up 7 bases; unmatched junction bases: 3. This CDR3 is built from 14 residues. The CDR3 region is CASSSWDRGEKLFF. In DNA form, the CDR3 reads TGTGCCAGCAGCTCCTGGGACAGGGGTGAAAAACTGTTTTTT.

The rearrangement uses TRBV2 and TRBJ2-5; a possible D gene is TRBD2 (6 bases). CDR1 and CDR2 (germline): SNHLY, FYNNEI. V was shortened by 1 base and J by 5 bases, with 14 bases between the two germline ends. The CDR3 contains 15 residues. The CDR3 loop reads CASSEDATGGETQYF. In DNA form, the CDR3 reads TGTGCCAGCAGTGAAGACGCCACAGGAGGGGAGACCCAGTACTTC.

This clonotype was picked up a small number of times. The chain carries TRBV11-2 and TRBJ2-7, with 9 bases identical to TRBD1. CDR3 length: 15 amino acids. Trimming at V came to 6 bases and at J to 3 bases, leaving 9 bases not matched to a gene. The germline CDR1 and CDR2 sequences are SGHAT and FQNNGV. This CDR3 is CASSPVADRGYEQYF. In DNA form, the CDR3 reads TGTGCCAGCAGTCCCGTTGCGGACAGGGGCTACGAGCAGTACTTC.

In this sample, this clonotype turned up a few times. This chain joins TRBV12-3 or TRBV12-4 and TRBJ2-7; D call uncertain. CDR3 size: 16 residues. V gave up 6 bases and J gave up 3 bases, with 21 bases separating them. CDR3 bases: TGTGCCAGCAGCCAGAATTGGTGGGGAACCAACTACGAGCAGTACTTC. Its protein product is CASSQNWWGTNYEQYF.

The chain recombines TRBV19 with TRBJ1-2; the D gene is possibly TRBD1 (6 bases). From germline, CDR1 is LNHDA and CDR2 SQIVND (reference sequence). Trimming cost V 7 bases and J 2 bases, with 14 bases left between them. This CDR3 contains 14 residues. DNA of the CDR3: TGTGCCAGTACTGGGGGCCGGGCCAACTATGGCTACACCTTC. Translation: CASTGGRANYGYTF.

This clonotype was counted a few times. The chain uses TRBV7-2 and TRBJ1-5, with D maybe TRBD1 (5 bases). V shed 3 bases and J shed 6 bases, with 9 bases lying between them. This CDR3 has 13 amino acids. Per germline, CDR1 SGHTA and CDR2 FQGNSA. CDR3 DNA sequence: TGTGCCAGCAGCTTTGGGACGATTCAGCCCCAGCATTTT. Translation gives CASSFGTIQPQHF.

The chain employs TRBV21-1 and TRBJ1-1; TRBD1 was called by the table and not checked on the DNA. TRBV21-1 is a known pseudogene. The CDR3 is made up of 11 amino acids. The DNA for the CDR3 is TGTGCCACCAGCAAGGACAGGGAAGCTTTCTTT. The encoded protein is CATSKDREAFF.

This clonotype has just a few counts. The rearrangement links TRBV25-1 to TRBJ2-6, with D tentatively TRBD1 (6 bases). Germline assignment: CDR1 MGHDK and CDR2 SYGVNS. The CDR3 has 16 residues. V lost 2 bases and J lost 0, with 8 bases in between. Written as DNA, the CDR3 is TGTGCCAGCAGTGAACTAGGGGGCTCTGGGGCCAACGTCCTGACTTTC. It is translated as CASSELGGSGANVLTF.

The chain joins TRBV5-1 to TRBJ2-5; no clear D gene. The CDR3 spans 13 residues. CDR1 is SGHRS, CDR2 YFSETQ, per germline. V was shortened by 3 bases and J by 2 bases, with 8 bases between the two germline ends. CDR3 residues: CASSSFPQETQYF. The DNA of the CDR3 is TGCGCCAGCAGCTCATTCCCTCAAGAGACCCAGTACTTC. Filled out from reference TRBV5-1 and TRBJ2-5, the complete variable domain reads KAGVTQTPRYLIKTRGQQVTLSCSPISGHRSVSWYQQTPGQGLQFLFEYFSETQRNKGNFPGRFSGRQFSNSRSEMNVSTLELGDSALYLCASSSFPQETQYFGPGTRLLVL.

This clonotype was counted ten times or more. The chain couples TRBV10-3 to TRBJ2-1, with TRBD2 matching over 11 bases. J lost 4 bases, V lost 11 bases, and 13 bases had no gene match. The germline V gene encodes CDR1 ENHRY and CDR2 SYGVKD. The CDR3 runs to 16 residues. The CDR3 bases are TGTGCCGTGCAAGGGACTAGCGGAGATCTGTACAATGAGCAGTTCTTC. Translating gives CAVQGTSGDLYNEQFF.

Comments on this clonotype: A much larger clone differs from this one at a single base, so this may be a read error. The CDR3 loop reads CACSPFAGELLNTGELFF. CDR3 bases: TGTGCCTGCAGCCCTTTTGCGGGAGAGTTGTTGAACACCGGGGAGCTGTTTTTT. V gene TRBV3-1 combines with J gene TRBJ2-2; 7 bases agree with TRBD2. This CDR3 is 18 amino acids long. Per the germline V gene, CDR1 is LGHDT and CDR2 is YNNKEL (reference sequence). Full variable domain (remainder filled in from reference TRBV3-1 and TRBJ2-2): DTAVSQTPKYLVTQMGNDKSIKCEQNLGHDTMYWYKQDSKKFLKIMFSYNNKELIINETVPNRFSPKSPDKAHLNLHINSLELGDSAVYFCACSPFAGELLNTGELFFGEGSRLTVL.

This clonotype has at least ten counts. The J gene is TRBJ2-3, the V gene TRBV24-1; 7 positions match TRBD2. The CDR3 covers 15 residues. V lost 2 bases and J lost 2; bases outside the gene matches: 3. Germline values: CDR1 KGHDR, CDR2 SFDVKD. The CDR3 nucleotides read TGTGCCACCAGTGATTCACGGGAGGACACAGATACGCAGTATTTT. Its translation: CATSDSREDTDTQYF.

The chain is built from TRBV5-1 and TRBJ1-1; D call uncertain. The CDR3 has 12 residues. Germline lookup yields CDR1 SGHRS and CDR2 YFSETQ. Trimming took 5 bases from V and 2 from J, leaving 7 bases between them. CDR3 in amino acids: CASRAGNTEAFF. The CDR3 nucleotides read TGCGCCAGCAGGGCGGGCAACACTGAAGCTTTCTTT.

This rearrangement joins TRBV6-2 or TRBV6-3 to TRBJ1-3; D remains unclear. Germline values: CDR1 MNHEY, CDR2 SVGEGT. This CDR3 region has 16 residues. Deletions cut 7 bases from V and 0 bases from J, with 16 bases between. The CDR3 coding sequence is TGTGCCAGCACGTGGGGAAGTCCCAACTCTGGAAACACCATATATTTT. Protein product: CASTWGSPNSGNTIYF.

This clonotype appeared a few times. The chain employs TRBV5-1 and TRBJ2-3; TRBD1 is a possible D gene (5 bases). CDR3 length equals 15 residues. V lost 1 base, J lost 0 bases, and 9 bases lay in between. From germline, CDR1 is SGHRS and CDR2 YFSETQ. CDR3 DNA sequence: TGCGCCAGCAGCTTGTTAGGGGCTAGCACAGATACGCAGTATTTT. The encoded protein is CASSLLGASTDTQYF.

The chain is built from TRBV20-1 and TRBJ1-2, with 8 positions matching TRBD1. The CDR3 extends over 15 amino acids. V lost 0 bases to trimming and J lost 4 bases; unmatched junction nucleotides: 7. The germline CDR1 and CDR2 sequences are DFQATT and SNEGSKA (reference sequence). The CDR3 is CSARDQGAAVYGYTF. CDR3 nucleotides: TGCAGTGCTAGAGATCAGGGGGCCGCTGTCTATGGCTACACCTTC.

The sample holds many counts of this clonotype. This sequence joins TRBV12-3 or TRBV12-4 and TRBJ2-1; maybe TRBD1 (6 bases). Trimming shortened V by 5 bases and J by 2 bases, and 13 bases separated the two germline ends. The CDR3 totals 15 residues. The DNA for the CDR3 is TGTGCCAGCAGTCTTACTAGGGGGACCTACAATGAGCAGTTCTTC. Translation: CASSLTRGTYNEQFF.

This clonotype was detected a few times. This chain connects TRBV7-2 to TRBJ2-7, with D perhaps TRBD2 (6 bases). V dropped 5 bases and J dropped 0 bases, with 14 bases sitting between them. This CDR3 spans 15 amino acids. Germline V gene data show CDR1 as SGHTA and CDR2 as FQGNSA. CDR3 loop: CASSVASASSYEQYF. The CDR3 DNA follows: TGTGCCAGCAGCGTTGCTAGCGCTAGCTCCTACGAGCAGTACTTC.